The sequence of this T cell receptor beta chain was determined in a study of cytomegalovirus exposure and HLA in healthy donors. The PCR had 60 Vbeta and 13 Jbeta primers. Assay: immunoSEQ multiplex PCR; the TCRdb copy retains only in-frame clones and omits some. The data show tens of thousands of clones, and the top ten clones hold 4% to 5.5%. The ends were cut back, 2 bases at V and 8 bases at J, with 10 bases in the middle. Germline V lookup: CDR1 SEHNR, CDR2 FQNEAQ (reference sequence). This CDR3 comprises 14 residues. Sequencing was done on a sample of PBMCs. The chain has TRBV7-9 and TRBJ1-6; no clear D. This receptor was obtained from a man aged 25 to 45 in good health and CMV-seropositive. The DNA of the CDR3 is TGTGCCAGCAGCTTATATACGGCGGATTCACCCCTCCACTTT. Translated, it gives CASSLYTADSPLHF.